These 25 T cell receptor beta chains came from one sample sequenced in a study of blood T cell repertoires in COVID-19. TCRdb's table, derived via immunoSEQ multiplex PCR, lists solely in-frame clones and lacks some. The sample yields 150,000 to 200,000 clones, 84% seen once. The sequenced sample was peripheral blood. All receptors derive from a human donor with acute or convalescent COVID-19. The donor label of this sample is uncertain.

As DNA, the CDR3 is TGTGCCAGCAGTTACTCCGGGGAGGGTTACGAGCAGTACTTC. Amino acid sequence: CASSYSGEGYEQYF. The chain uses TRBV6-5 and TRBJ2-7; 7 bases match TRBD2. V gave up 0 bases and J gave up 4 bases; unmatched junction bases: 3. CDR1 and CDR2 (germline): MNHEY, SVGAGI. The CDR3 has 14 residues.

DNA for the CDR3: TGTGCCAGCAGCCAAGGGGACTCTAGAACCACTGAAGCTTTCTTT. Translating gives CASSQGDSRTTEAFF. The chain uses TRBV3-1 (or the pseudogene TRBV3-2) and TRBJ1-1, with D tentatively TRBD1 (5 bases). Trimming cost V 1 base and J 4 bases, with 13 bases left between them. The CDR3 runs to 15 residues. Germline CDR1 LGHDT, CDR2 YNNKEL (reference sequence).

The rearrangement joins TRBV5-4 to TRBJ1-2; weak D call: TRBD1 (6 bases). The CDR3 totals 14 residues. The V end was cut by 0 bases, the J end by 7 bases, with 13 bases between. Germline V gene sequence: CDR1 SGHNT, CDR2 YYREEE (reference sequence). The CDR3 DNA reads as TGTGCCAGCAGCTTGGTGGGAGGGACAATTGGCTACACCTTC. Its protein is CASSLVGGTIGYTF.

The rearrangement uses TRBV6-5 and TRBJ1-2; TRBD1 aligns across 9 bases. Germline CDR1 and CDR2: MNHEY and SVGAGI. J lost 3 bases, V lost 5 bases, and 7 bases had no gene match. The length of the CDR3 is 15 residues. The CDR3 is CASSKTGGNDYGYTF. The CDR3 coding sequence is TGTGCCAGCAGTAAAACAGGGGGCAACGACTATGGCTACACCTTC.

This sequence joins TRBV5-1 and TRBJ1-2; 7 bases line up with TRBD1. The ends lost 4 bases at V and 3 bases at J; junction bases unmatched: 6. The CDR3 totals 14 residues. Per germline, CDR1 SGHRS and CDR2 YFSETQ. This CDR3 reads CASSAGQDYYGYTF. The CDR3 DNA reads TGCGCCAGCAGCGCCGGACAGGACTACTATGGCTACACCTTC.

The J gene is TRBJ2-5, the V gene TRBV9; 10 nucleotides match TRBD1. The CDR3 loop spans 17 amino acids. V was clipped by 3 bases and J by 5 bases; unmatched bases: 13. From germline, CDR1 is SGDLS and CDR2 YYNGEE. Here the CDR3 reads CASSATGTGARGETQYF. DNA for the CDR3: TGTGCCAGCAGCGCTACCGGGACAGGGGCGCGGGGGGAGACCCAGTACTTC.

The J gene is TRBJ2-1, the V gene TRBV10-1, with 13 positions matching TRBD2. This CDR3 region has 16 residues. Germline CDR1 is WNHNN and CDR2 is SYGVQD (reference sequence). Losses at the gene ends were 6 bases for V and 8 bases for J; bases not matched to a gene: 10. CDR3 amino acids: CASRAAGLAGTDEQFF. CDR3 DNA sequence: TGCGCCAGCAGGGCCGCGGGACTAGCGGGAACCGATGAGCAGTTCTTC.

The chain recombines TRBV20-1 with TRBJ2-5; 9 bases are shared with TRBD2. The ends lost 6 bases at V and 4 bases at J; junction bases unmatched: 6. The CDR3 has 13 amino acids. The germline V gene encodes CDR1 DFQATT and CDR2 SNEGSKA (reference sequence). The CDR3 loop is CSASSGSRETQYF. The CDR3 DNA sequence: TGCAGTGCCAGTAGCGGGAGCAGAGAGACCCAGTACTTC.

The V call is TRBV30, the J call TRBJ2-2; TRBD1 might be the D (6 bases). Trimming shortened V by 0 bases and J by 6 bases, and 11 bases separated the two germline ends. CDR3 size: 14 residues. Germline CDR1 and CDR2: GTSNPN and SVGIG (reference sequence). The CDR3 sequence: CAWSVTGYPGELFF. DNA for the CDR3: TGTGCCTGGAGTGTCACAGGGTATCCCGGGGAGCTGTTTTTT.

The chain combines TRBV5-1 with TRBJ2-1; TRBD2 matches at 7 bases. Germline lookup yields CDR1 SGHRS and CDR2 YFSETQ. The CDR3 has 15 residues. Losses at the gene ends were 4 bases for V and 0 bases for J; bases not matched to a gene: 4. The CDR3 here is CASSRRGSSYNEQFF. CDR3 bases: TGCGCCAGCAGCAGGCGGGGGAGCTCCTACAATGAGCAGTTCTTC.

The rearrangement links TRBV3-1 (or the pseudogene TRBV3-2) to TRBJ2-3; 15 bases are shared with TRBD2. The germline V gene has CDR1 LGHDT and CDR2 YNNKEL (reference sequence). V lost 4 bases and J lost 1; bases outside the gene matches: 3. The CDR3 runs 17 residues. The CDR3 DNA sequence: TGTGCCAGCAGCCCGGGACTAGCGGGAGGACGCACAGATACGCAGTATTTT. It translates to CASSPGLAGGRTDTQYF.

The chain has TRBV19 and TRBJ2-3, with 8 bases that match TRBD1. The V segment lost 3 bases and the J segment 4 bases; nucleotides outside the gene matches: 12. This CDR3 is built from 17 residues. Germline V gives CDR1 LNHDA, CDR2 SQIVND (reference sequence). The CDR3 DNA reads TGTGCCAGTAGTATTTTGCCCCCGGACAGGGCAGCAGATACGCAGTATTTT. This encodes CASSILPPDRAADTQYF.

J is TRBJ1-5 and V is TRBV9; 8 nucleotides match TRBD1. The CDR3 length is 13 residues. Trimming cost V 2 bases and J 7 bases; bases outside gene matches: 2. CDR1 and CDR2 (germline): SGDLS, YYNGEE. The CDR3 loop is CASSVDRVQPQHF. CDR3 nucleotides: TGTGCCAGCAGCGTGGACAGGGTCCAGCCCCAGCATTTT.

V gene TRBV6-1 combines with J gene TRBJ1-2; 8 positions match TRBD1. Germline-derived CDR1 and CDR2 are MNHNS and SASEGT. The CDR3 has 16 residues. The ends lost 4 bases at V and 4 bases at J; junction bases unmatched: 11. The CDR3 bases are TGTGCCAGCAGTGGGCCCGGACAGGGATTGGGCTATGGCTACACCTTC. Amino acid sequence: CASSGPGQGLGYGYTF.

This chain links TRBV5-6 with TRBJ1-5; TRBD1 matches 9 bases. CDR3 length: 15 amino acids. Germline V gives CDR1 SGHDT, CDR2 YYEEEE. After removal of 2 bases from V and 4 bases from J, the junction contained 4 bases not matched to a gene. CDR3 DNA sequence: TGTGCCAGCAGCTTCCGGGACAGGGCAAATCAGCCCCAGCATTTT. This translates into CASSFRDRANQPQHF.

This clone was counted between two and nine times. The V and J genes are TRBV3-1 (or the pseudogene TRBV3-2) and TRBJ1-1, with 9 bases lining up with TRBD1. Per germline, CDR1 LGHDT and CDR2 YNNKEL (reference sequence). The CDR3 is made up of 14 amino acids. The V and J ends lost 1 base and 7 bases, in that order; junction bases with no gene match: 4. CDR3 sequence reads: CASSQADRGNEAFF. CDR3 DNA: TGTGCCAGCAGCCAAGCGGACAGGGGAAATGAAGCTTTCTTT.

CDR3 loop: CASSLSPGTGQGGYTF. In DNA form, the CDR3 reads TGTGCCAGCAGCTTGTCCCCGGGCACAGGGCAAGGTGGCTACACCTTC. This chain connects TRBV5-8 to TRBJ1-2, with a possible D match to TRBD1 (6 bases). Deletions cut 1 base from V and 7 bases from J, with 20 bases between. Germline V CDR1 and CDR2: SGHTS, YDEGEE. The CDR3 is 16 amino acids.

The rearrangement uses TRBV5-5 and TRBJ2-1; 7 bases are a match to TRBD1. There are 16 residues in the CDR3. Per the germline V gene, CDR1 is SGHKS and CDR2 is YYEKEE (reference sequence). V gave up 3 bases and J gave up 4 bases; unmatched junction bases: 10. The CDR3 is CASSSPGTDPYNEQFF. CDR3 bases: TGTGCCAGCAGCTCCCCCGGGACAGACCCATACAATGAGCAGTTCTTC.

The chain recombines TRBV2 with TRBJ2-3; 8 bases align to TRBD1. V was pared by 3 bases and J by 5 bases, with 10 bases of the junction left unmatched. The CDR3 loop spans 16 amino acids. CDR1 SNHLY and CDR2 FYNNEI come from the germline V gene. CDR3 nucleotide sequence: TGTGCCAGCAGTGACAGAAGGACAGGGCAATTAGATACGCAGTATTTT. Encoded protein: CASSDRRTGQLDTQYF.

This clone has just a few counts. The chain is built from TRBV7-9 and TRBJ1-1, with D possibly being TRBD1 (6 bases). Germline lookup yields CDR1 SEHNR and CDR2 FQNEAQ (reference sequence). Trimming took 4 bases from V and 11 from J, leaving 14 bases between them. This CDR3 is 12 amino acids long. The CDR3 loop reads CASSSLDSQAFF. CDR3 in DNA: TGTGCCAGCAGCTCCCTGGACAGCCAGGCTTTCTTT. The variable domain in full, completed from reference TRBV7-9 and TRBJ1-1, reads DTGVSQNPRHKITKRGQNVTFRCDPISEHNRLYWYRQTLGQGPEFLTYFQNEAQLEKSRLLSDRFSAERPKGSFSTLEIQRTEQGDSAMYLCASSSLDSQAFFGQGTRLTVV.

The chain joins TRBV2 to TRBJ2-1; D is ambiguous. The CDR3 has 14 residues. Trimming left V 2 bases short and J 6 bases short, with 11 bases between. Germline V lookup: CDR1 SNHLY, CDR2 FYNNEI. The CDR3 loop is CASSESPTGNEQFF. CDR3 DNA: TGTGCCAGCAGTGAATCCCCGACGGGCAATGAGCAGTTCTTC. Using reference TRBV2 and TRBJ2-1 for the parts outside the CDR3, the full variable domain is EPEVTQTPSHQVTQMGQEVILRCVPISNHLYFYWYRQILGQKVEFLVSFYNNEISEKSEIFDDQFSVERPDGSNFTLKIRSTKLEDSAMYFCASSESPTGNEQFFGPGTRLTVL.

The rearrangement joins TRBV7-9 to TRBJ2-3; 8 nucleotides agree with TRBD2. Germline loops: CDR1 SEHNR, CDR2 FQNEAQ (reference sequence). The CDR3 consists of 16 residues. V dropped 1 base and J dropped 6; count of bases not matched to a gene: 9. The CDR3 DNA sequence: TGTGCCAGCAGCTTAGAGGGAGGCGGGAGGAGGGATACGCAGTATTTT. This gives the protein CASSLEGGGRRDTQYF.

The gene calls are TRBV6-1 and TRBJ2-7, with 13 bases lining up with TRBD2. V shed 3 bases, J shed 0 bases, and the junction held 5 bases outside the gene matches. Germline V lookup: CDR1 MNHNS, CDR2 SASEGT. This CDR3 is 17 amino acids long. The DNA of the CDR3 is TGTGCCAGCAGTGACAGGACTAGCGGGGGACCCTCCTACGAGCAGTACTTC. Its translation: CASSDRTSGGPSYEQYF.

J is TRBJ1-1 and V is TRBV2, with a tentative D call TRBD1 (6 bases). V was shortened by 8 bases and J by 0 bases, with 10 bases between the two germline ends. The CDR3 extends over 13 amino acids. Germline lookup yields CDR1 SNHLY and CDR2 FYNNEI. This CDR3 is CASEGDMNTEAFF. CDR3 in DNA: TGTGCCAGCGAGGGGGATATGAACACTGAAGCTTTCTTT.

V usage is TRBV6-5 and J usage is TRBJ1-1; D unclear. Germline V gene sequence: CDR1 MNHEY, CDR2 SVGAGI. This CDR3 contains 13 residues. Trimming shortened V by 6 bases and J by 2 bases, and 10 bases separated the two germline ends. The CDR3 spells CASRTTLNTEAFF. The CDR3 nucleotides read TGTGCCAGCAGAACGACTTTAAACACTGAAGCTTTCTTT.